These T cell receptor beta chains were read from a single sample in a study of T-cell reconstitution after alpha-beta-depleted transplantation in children. A single record per CDR3 protein comes from TCRdb applying MiXCR to the PCR reads. The repertoire holds 550,000 to 600,000 distinct CDR3 sequences, under 30% seen once, with 13% to 15% in the top ten. Source: PBMCs, mostly from graft donor cells, taken 360 days after TCRalphabeta/CD19-depleted stem cell transplant. The receptor set was obtained from a boy under two years old who had a stem cell transplant for acute myeloid leukemia, so the T cells may come from the graft donor. CDR3s include the opening cysteine and the closing phenylalanine or tryptophan. The order of the fields is CDR3 length, D gene, V gene, clone size, J gene, CDR3 DNA, CDR3 protein. The D gene is left open where the match is weak. Only some rows state a clone size, as once, few, many or a class for expanded clones.

16	TRBD2	TRBV9	NA	TRBJ2-3	TGTGCCAGCAGCGTACTAGCGGGGGGGCACCCAGATACGCAGTATTTT	CASSVLAGGHPDTQYF
14	NA	TRBV5-1	many	TRBJ1-3	TGCGCCAGCAGTCCGGGAGTAGTTGAAAACACCATATATTTT	CASSPGVVENTIYF
13	NA	TRBV20-1	few	TRBJ1-1	TGCAGTGCTCACGACAGGCCGAACACTGAAGCTTTCTTT	CSAHDRPNTEAFF
17	NA	TRBV2	NA	TRBJ2-4	TGTGCCAGCAGTGGCCCGGCGGGAACTATAGCCAAAAACATTCAGTACTTC	CASSGPAGTIAKNIQYF
12	NA	TRBV29-1	many	TRBJ2-5	TGCAGCGGAACCGGGACCCAAGAGACCCAGTACTTC	CSGTGTQETQYF
17	NA	TRBV9	NA	TRBJ2-3	TGTGCCAGCAGCGTAGTCTCGGCGGGGGCCGCCGGAGATACGCAGTATTTT	CASSVVSAGAAGDTQYF
13	NA	TRBV30	few	TRBJ2-3	TGTGCCTGGAGTCTGGGGTTCACAGATACGCAGTATTTT	CAWSLGFTDTQYF
16	NA	TRBV9	few	TRBJ2-3	TGTGCCAGCAGCGCAGATATGGACCGCCTCACAGATACGCAGTATTTT	CASSADMDRLTDTQYF
14	NA	TRBV15	few	TRBJ1-1	TGTGCCACCAGCAGAGAACGAGCGAACACTGAAGCTTTCTTT	CATSRERANTEAFF
14	TRBD2	TRBV5-1	many	TRBJ2-1	TGCGCCAGCAGTTTAGCGGGGGAATACAATGAGCAGTTCTTC	CASSLAGEYNEQFF
12	NA	TRBV12-3/TRBV12-4	many	TRBJ1-5	TGTGCCAGCATGTGGGGTGATCAGCCCCAGCATTTT	CASMWGDQPQHF
14	NA	TRBV20-1	few	TRBJ2-3	TGCAGTGCTAGGAATCAGTTGGTTACAGATACGCAGTATTTT	CSARNQLVTDTQYF
13	NA	TRBV27	few	TRBJ2-3	TGTGCCAGCAGTTTAATGCGCACAGATACGCAGTATTTT	CASSLMRTDTQYF
14	NA	TRBV20-1	NA	TRBJ2-2	TGCAGTGCTTCAGACCGAACTAACACCGGGGAGCTGTTTTTT	CSASDRTNTGELFF
14	TRBD1	TRBV6-5	NA	TRBJ1-1	TGTGCCAGCAGTTCCGTGGACAGGGGCACTGAAGCTTTCTTT	CASSSVDRGTEAFF
14	NA	TRBV29-1	few	TRBJ1-1	TGCAGCGTTGGGGGGCGGGGGAGGAACACTGAAGCTTTCTTT	CSVGGRGRNTEAFF
14	NA	TRBV25-1	NA	TRBJ2-7	TGTGCCAGCAGTGGGAACTGGGGCCCCTACGAGCAGTACTTC	CASSGNWGPYEQYF
12	NA	TRBV7-9	NA	TRBJ1-4	TGTGCCAGCAGCTCGGGGGTTGAAAAACTGTTTTTT	CASSSGVEKLFF
17	TRBD1	TRBV29-1	many	TRBJ2-1	TGCAGCGCTGTTGCGGCAACCGGGACAGGGAAATACAATGAGCAGTTCTTC	CSAVAATGTGKYNEQFF
15	NA	TRBV6-1	NA	TRBJ2-5	TGTGCCAGCAGGGACATCTCGGGGGCAGGGGAGACCCAGTACTTC	CASRDISGAGETQYF
12	TRBD1	TRBV10-3	NA	TRBJ2-7	TGTGCCGCCGGACAGGGGGCCTACGAGCAGTACTTC	CAAGQGAYEQYF
15	NA	TRBV7-6	NA	TRBJ1-1	TGTGCCAGCAGCTTAGCGTCAAGCAGGGGCACTGAAGCTTTCTTT	CASSLASSRGTEAFF
15	NA	TRBV24-1	few	TRBJ2-3	TGTGCCACCAGTGATCCCACCTCAACACTAGCTACGCAGTATTTT	CATSDPTSTLATQYF
14	NA	TRBV7-9	few	TRBJ1-1	TGTGCCAGCAGCGCCCTAAGCAGTAACACTGAAGCTTTCTTT	CASSALSSNTEAFF
14	NA	TRBV5-6	many	TRBJ2-7	TGTGCCAGCAGCTTGGGCATTGGGGTCTACGAGCAGTACTTC	CASSLGIGVYEQYF
13	NA	TRBV12-3/TRBV12-4	few	TRBJ2-7	TGTGCCAGCAGTCCTCTACAGAACTACGAGCAGTACTTC	CASSPLQNYEQYF